Each of the 26 T cell receptor beta chains below was sequenced from the same sample in a study of T-cell reconstitution after alpha-beta-depleted transplantation in children. Preparation of the TCRbeta library involved a method that used unique molecular identifiers. One entry per CDR3 protein results from TCRdb running MiXCR on the PCR reads. Of 350,000 to 400,000 distinct CDR3 sequences detected, 20% appear once; the ten largest clones hold over 3.5%. The sample consisted of PBMCs from the stem cell graft donor, taken from the stem cell graft. Every receptor here comes from a human donor who donated a stem cell graft to a child with acute myeloid leukemia.

The chain has TRBV27 and TRBJ2-1, with a tentative D call TRBD1 (7 bases). Deletions cut 2 bases from V and 5 bases from J, with 16 bases between. CDR3 size: 16 residues. Germline lookup yields CDR1 MNHEY and CDR2 SMNVEV (reference sequence). Here the CDR3 reads CASSLASRGENNEQFF. CDR3 DNA sequence: TGTGCCAGCAGTTTAGCTTCCAGGGGGGAAAACAATGAGCAGTTCTTC.

This clonotype has ten or more counts. The chain recombines TRBV20-1 with TRBJ2-3, with D tentatively TRBD1 or TRBD2 (5 bases each). This CDR3 has 15 residues. Looked up from germline, CDR1 is DFQATT and CDR2 is SNEGSKA (reference sequence). Trimming took 6 bases from V and 2 from J, leaving 18 bases between them. Written as DNA, the CDR3 is TGCAGTGCACCGCTGGGTAGGGACGCCACAGATACGCAGTATTTT. Its protein is CSAPLGRDATDTQYF.

This clonotype was counted between two and nine times. This chain links TRBV12-3 or TRBV12-4 with TRBJ2-5, with a possible D match to TRBD2 (6 bases). The CDR3 length is 15 residues. Trimming took off 3 bases at V and 1 base at J, with 12 bases between the two ends. CDR3 bases: TGTGCCAGCAGTTTTTGGACTAACCCCCAAGAGACCCAGTACTTC. Amino acids: CASSFWTNPQETQYF.

This clonotype appeared many times. The chain carries TRBV7-9 and TRBJ2-1; 8 bases map to TRBD2. There are 14 residues in the CDR3. Per germline, CDR1 SEHNR and CDR2 FQNEAQ (reference sequence). After removal of 3 bases from V and 5 bases from J, the junction contained 3 bases not matched to a gene. CDR3 DNA: TGTGCCAGCAGCTTCGCACTAGCGGACAATGAGCAGTTCTTC. It encodes CASSFALADNEQFF.

This clonotype has at least ten counts. The V gene is TRBV28, the J gene TRBJ2-5; D is possibly TRBD1 (6 bases). Trimming pared 5 bases from V and 2 bases from J, leaving 18 bases between. The CDR3 covers 16 residues. Per germline, CDR1 MDHEN and CDR2 SYDVKM. CDR3 in DNA: TGTGCCAGCAGTATGGGGGTCGGGACACTTCAAGAGACCCAGTACTTC. Amino acids: CASSMGVGTLQETQYF.

The J gene is TRBJ2-1, the V gene TRBV12-3 or TRBV12-4, with 12 bases fitting TRBD2. The V and J ends lost 4 bases and 5 bases, in that order; junction bases with no gene match: 9. The CDR3 runs to 17 residues. The CDR3 region has the DNA TGTGCCAGCAGTTCTACGAGACTAGCGGGAGTAGACAATGAGCAGTTCTTC. Its protein product is CASSSTRLAGVDNEQFF.

This clonotype was found many times. The V call is TRBV21-1, the J call TRBJ2-2. TRBV21-1 is described as a pseudogene. The CDR3 contains 14 residues. The CDR3 sequence is CASSSGRVPGELFF. CDR3 DNA sequence: TGTGCCAGCAGCTCAGGTCGGGTTCCTGGGGAGCTGTTTTTT.

V is TRBV4-1 and J is TRBJ1-2, with D uncertain. V was clipped by 0 bases and J by 4 bases, with 15 bases between them. Germline V lookup: CDR1 MGHRA, CDR2 YSYEKL. The CDR3 covers 16 residues. Here the CDR3 DNA reads TGCGCCAGCAGCCAAGAGATAGGAGGGAAGGCCTATGGCTACACCTTC. Amino acids: CASSQEIGGKAYGYTF.

The chain joins TRBV20-1 to TRBJ2-1; 15 positions agree with TRBD2. The CDR3 length is 18 residues. V lost 6 bases to trimming and J lost 6 bases; unmatched junction nucleotides: 15. Germline CDR1 reads DFQATT; CDR2 reads SNEGSKA (reference sequence). CDR3 DNA: TGCAGTGCCTACAGGACTAGCGGGAGGGAGGGGTGGCGCAATGAGCAGTTCTTC. This gives the protein CSAYRTSGREGWRNEQFF.

This clonotype was observed at least ten times. The CDR3 protein is CASSLGLAHLSYEQYF. Written as DNA, the CDR3 is TGTGCCAGCAGTTTGGGACTAGCGCACCTTTCCTACGAGCAGTACTTC. The chain employs TRBV12-3 or TRBV12-4 and TRBJ2-7; 10 positions match TRBD2. Trimming removed 3 bases from V and 1 base from J; junction bases left unmatched: 6. The CDR3 contains 16 residues.

The gene calls are TRBV3-1 and TRBJ2-5, with D tentatively TRBD1 (6 bases). V lost 4 bases to trimming and J lost 5 bases, with 26 bases between them. CDR3 size: 18 residues. Looked up from germline, CDR1 is LGHDT and CDR2 is YNNKEL (reference sequence). CDR3 in amino acids: CASSLNDGTSGTPETQYF. The CDR3 bases are TGTGCCAGCAGCCTAAACGACGGGACCTCAGGGACACCGGAGACCCAGTACTTC.

V usage is TRBV12-3 or TRBV12-4 and J usage is TRBJ1-4; 8 nucleotides align to TRBD1. V was pared by 3 bases and J by 5 bases, with 8 bases of the junction left unmatched. The CDR3 has 16 amino acids. CDR3 sequence (DNA): TGTGCCAGCAGTTTCGATGGTGGACAGGGAAATGAAAAACTGTTTTTT. It codes for CASSFDGGQGNEKLFF.

This clonotype was counted ten times or more. The chain is built from TRBV20-1 and TRBJ2-1; D is perhaps TRBD2 (6 bases). Between the trimmed V and J ends, which lost 5 bases and 7 bases, there was a span of 15 bases. This CDR3 region has 13 residues. The germline CDR1 and CDR2 sequences are DFQATT and SNEGSKA (reference sequence). The CDR3: CSASLPGVNEQFF. The CDR3 DNA reads TGCAGTGCTTCACTCCCGGGGGTGAATGAGCAGTTCTTC.

The V call is TRBV29-1, the J call TRBJ2-1; 7 nucleotides align to TRBD1. Trimming took 6 bases from V and 2 from J; bases not matched to a gene: 10. CDR3 length equals 15 residues. Germline CDR1 SQVTM, CDR2 ANQGSEA. The CDR3 DNA reads TGCAGCGTCACCGGGACAGCGTTCCCCTACAATGAGCAGTTCTTC. Amino acids: CSVTGTAFPYNEQFF.

This clonotype appeared a few times. This sequence joins TRBV25-1 and TRBJ2-7; 10 positions match TRBD1. Germline V gene lookup returns CDR1 MGHDK and CDR2 SYGVNS. This CDR3 spans 15 amino acids. The V segment lost 4 bases and the J segment 4 bases; nucleotides outside the gene matches: 7. The CDR3 is CASSAPPGQGYEQYF. CDR3 nucleotides: TGTGCCAGCAGTGCCCCTCCGGGACAGGGGTACGAGCAGTACTTC.

This clonotype rates as medium-sized. The CDR3 bases are TGCAGTGGTACATTAGCGGGAGATCTCAATGAGCAGTTCTTC. This sequence encodes CSGTLAGDLNEQFF. The chain combines TRBV20-1 with TRBJ2-1; 9 nucleotides match TRBD2. Losses at the gene ends were 7 bases for V and 6 bases for J; bases not matched to a gene: 10. Germline V gene lookup returns CDR1 DFQATT and CDR2 SNEGSKA (reference sequence). The CDR3 totals 14 residues.

The table lists this clonotype with a few counts. The V gene is TRBV25-1, the J gene TRBJ2-3; D is undetermined. V was shortened by 3 bases and J by 1 base, with 11 bases between the two germline ends. This CDR3 comprises 15 residues. Germline V lookup: CDR1 MGHDK, CDR2 SYGVNS. In DNA form, the CDR3 reads TGTGCCAGCAGTGAGCTGGAAACAGGCACAGATACGCAGTATTTT. It specifies CASSELETGTDTQYF.

In its sample, this clonotype was seen a few times. Written as DNA, the CDR3 is TGTGCCAGCAGTTCCGGAGGTAGCGGCACAGATACGCAGTATTTT. This encodes CASSSGGSGTDTQYF. This sequence joins TRBV28 and TRBJ2-3; the D gene is possibly TRBD2 (5 bases). The CDR3 is 15 amino acids. The ends were cut back, 4 bases at V and 1 base at J, with 12 bases in the middle. Germline lookup yields CDR1 MDHEN and CDR2 SYDVKM.

The table lists this clonotype with many counts. The chain recombines TRBV10-3 with TRBJ1-1; a possible D gene is TRBD1 (6 bases). This CDR3 is 13 amino acids long. V was trimmed by 7 bases and J by 5 bases, leaving 14 bases between them. Germline V gives CDR1 ENHRY, CDR2 SYGVKD. The CDR3 here is CAITAGAGTEAFF. DNA for the CDR3: TGTGCCATCACCGCGGGGGCAGGGACTGAAGCTTTCTTT.

The V call is TRBV30, the J call TRBJ2-7; the D gene is possibly TRBD2 (6 bases). Germline-derived CDR1 and CDR2 are GTSNPN and SVGIG (reference sequence). V was trimmed by 0 bases and J by 9 bases, leaving 15 bases between them. The CDR3 consists of 13 residues. The CDR3 here is CAWSVWGETVQYF. The CDR3, as DNA: TGTGCCTGGAGTGTTTGGGGGGAAACGGTGCAGTACTTC.

This clonotype was counted a few times. The chain combines TRBV10-3 with TRBJ2-5, with a possible D match to TRBD2 (5 bases). The CDR3 runs 14 residues. Germline CDR1 is ENHRY and CDR2 is SYGVKD. Deletions cut 6 bases from V and 1 base from J, with 12 bases between. CDR3 nucleotides: TGTGCCATCAGACAAGCCGGGATCCAAGAGACCCAGTACTTC. Residues: CAIRQAGIQETQYF.

This chain uses TRBV3-1 with TRBJ2-5; 8 nucleotides match TRBD2. V lost 2 bases to trimming and J lost 1 base; unmatched junction nucleotides: 9. The CDR3 has 17 amino acids. The germline V gene encodes CDR1 LGHDT and CDR2 YNNKEL (reference sequence). The CDR3 protein is CASSQYSSGTSQETQYF. The CDR3 DNA is TGTGCCAGCAGCCAATACTCCTCCGGGACTAGCCAAGAGACCCAGTACTTC.

There are many counts of this clonotype. The chain combines TRBV12-3 or TRBV12-4 with TRBJ2-7; 9 bases agree with TRBD2. Unmatched junction bases numbered 7, after V lost 3 bases and J lost 7 bases. The CDR3 is 14 amino acids. The CDR3 spells CASSLAGGPGEQYF. For the CDR3, the DNA is TGTGCCAGCAGTTTGGCGGGAGGGCCAGGTGAGCAGTACTTC.

The rearrangement uses TRBV7-6 and TRBJ2-3; D unresolved. The V gene's germline CDR1 is SGHVS and CDR2 FNYEAQ. This CDR3 contains 14 residues. The germline V and J ends were trimmed by 5 bases and 6 bases, with 15 bases remaining between them. CDR3 DNA: TGTGCCAGCAGCCTTACCAACTTAGGGGATACGCAGTATTTT. Encoded protein: CASSLTNLGDTQYF.

The rearrangement joins TRBV19 to TRBJ1-1; D gene ambiguous. Germline CDR1 is LNHDA and CDR2 is SQIVND (reference sequence). The CDR3 is 14 amino acids. Trimming pared 5 bases from V and 0 bases from J, leaving 10 bases between. In nucleotides, the CDR3 is TGTGCCAGTAGTTTTTGGCAGATGAACACTGAAGCTTTCTTT. Its translation is CASSFWQMNTEAFF.

The J gene is TRBJ2-1, the V gene TRBV20-1, with TRBD2 identical over 11 bases. CDR1 DFQATT and CDR2 SNEGSKA come from the germline V gene (reference sequence). V was pared by 3 bases and J by 6 bases, with 7 bases of the junction left unmatched. This CDR3 has 15 residues. The CDR3 DNA reads as TGCAGTGCTAGCAGCGGGACTAGCGGTTTCAATGAGCAGTTCTTC. It yields the protein CSASSGTSGFNEQFF.